The next 17 T cell receptor beta chains were all read from a single sample in a study of OX40 agonist ivuxolimab in advanced cancers. The library was prepared using the immunoSEQ multiplex PCR assay. TCRdb mirrors the immuneACCESS table, restricted to in-frame sequences. Some clones are absent from its copies; in checked studies, under half trace to an unresolved V gene, and the reason for the others is unknown. Recorded for this sample are 60,000 or so clones; 85% to 95% of them occurred a single time. Together, the top ten hold roughly 19% of the sample. Sequencing was performed on CD4+ or CD8+ T cells sorted from blood, taken in a trial of the OX40 agonist ivuxolimab. These TCRs come from an adult with an advanced solid tumor such as melanoma, head and neck, liver or kidney cancer.

The V gene is TRBV5-1, the J gene TRBJ2-1, with a tentative D call TRBD2 (6 bases). CDR1 and CDR2 (germline): SGHRS, YFSETQ. There are 16 residues in the CDR3. V lost 4 bases and J lost 1, with 15 bases in between. This CDR3 is CASSLGGAVSYNEQFF. CDR3 DNA: TGCGCCAGCAGCCTGGGGGGAGCGGTATCCTACAATGAGCAGTTCTTC. The full variable domain, with the rest looked up from reference TRBV5-1 and TRBJ2-1, is KAGVTQTPRYLIKTRGQQVTLSCSPISGHRSVSWYQQTPGQGLQFLFEYFSETQRNKGNFPGRFSGRQFSNSRSEMNVSTLELGDSALYLCASSLGGAVSYNEQFFGPGTRLTVL.

V is TRBV4-2 and J is TRBJ2-3, with D unclear. Germline V lookup: CDR1 LGHNA, CDR2 YNFKEQ. V lost 5 bases, J lost 2 bases, and 2 bases lay in between. The CDR3 consists of 11 residues. The CDR3 here is CASSYTDTQYF. The DNA of the CDR3 is TGTGCCAGCAGCTACACAGATACGCAGTATTTT.

The V gene is TRBV30, the J gene TRBJ2-7, with D possibly called TRBD1 or TRBD2 (6 bases each). With 0 bases removed from V and 1 base from J, the gap between germline ends came to 10 bases. CDR3 size: 14 residues. Germline CDR1 reads GTSNPN; CDR2 reads SVGIG (reference sequence). The CDR3 bases are TGTGCCTGGAGTGTACGGGGGCGATCCTACGAGCAGTACTTC. It translates to CAWSVRGRSYEQYF.

The rearrangement uses TRBV9 and TRBJ2-2, with a possible D match to TRBD2 (6 bases). The CDR3 spans 15 residues. The V gene lost 0 bases and the J gene lost 6 bases, with 12 bases spanning the gap. CDR1 and CDR2 from the germline V gene are SGDLS and YYNGEE. CDR3 sequence: CASSVAPGVAGELFF. DNA of the CDR3: TGTGCCAGCAGCGTAGCCCCGGGAGTGGCCGGGGAGCTGTTTTTT.

The chain couples TRBV18 to TRBJ2-5; 10 nucleotides line up with TRBD2. Unmatched junction bases numbered 14, after V lost 3 bases and J lost 4 bases. Germline V lookup: CDR1 KGHSH, CDR2 LQKENI. The CDR3 sequence is 18 residues long. As DNA, the CDR3 is TGTGCCAGCTCACCCGAGGTTACTAGCGGGACGAGGGGAGAGACCCAGTACTTC. Residues: CASSPEVTSGTRGETQYF.

The V gene is TRBV6-5, the J gene TRBJ1-2; D gene unclear. The CDR3 is 10 residues long. Germline V gives CDR1 MNHEY, CDR2 SVGAGI. V was trimmed by 7 bases and J by 7 bases, leaving 7 bases between them. Written as DNA, the CDR3 is TGTGCCAGCAACCGCGGTGGCTACACCTTC. It is translated as CASNRGGYTF.

The J gene is TRBJ2-6, the V gene TRBV27, with unresolved D. Trimming removed 5 bases at V and 3 bases at J, with 5 bases between. Germline CDR1 is MNHEY and CDR2 is SMNVEV (reference sequence). This CDR3 region has 13 residues. CDR3 sequence reads: CASSPLGANVLTF. The CDR3 bases are TGTGCCAGCAGTCCGCTTGGGGCCAACGTCCTGACTTTC.

J is TRBJ2-7 and V is TRBV7-9; D gene ambiguous. Germline lookup yields CDR1 SEHNR and CDR2 FQNEAQ (reference sequence). The CDR3 is 13 residues long. V lost 4 bases and J lost 4, with 11 bases in between. The CDR3 reads CASSYAKSYEQYF. CDR3 bases: TGTGCCAGCAGCTACGCGAAGTCGTACGAGCAGTACTTC.

The chain is built from TRBV28 and TRBJ2-2; D is perhaps TRBD2 (5 bases). The germline V gene encodes CDR1 MDHEN and CDR2 SYDVKM. The CDR3 is made up of 14 amino acids. V dropped 7 bases and J dropped 4 bases, with 13 bases sitting between them. The CDR3 protein is CASTHSSTTGELFF. As DNA, the CDR3 is TGTGCCAGCACCCATTCTAGCACCACCGGGGAGCTGTTTTTT.

In DNA, the CDR3 is TGTGCCAGCAGCTCCCAAGGGATCGTCTACGAGCAGTACTTC. It encodes CASSSQGIVYEQYF. The chain is built from TRBV11-2 and TRBJ2-5; D remains unclear. With the DNA end fitting TRBJ2-7 better, the J assignment may be wrong. There are 14 residues in the CDR3. Germline CDR1 reads SGHAT; CDR2 reads FQNNGV.

V is TRBV28 and J is TRBJ2-4; D uncertain. CDR3 length: 15 amino acids. V lost 3 bases, J lost 4 bases, and 13 bases lay in between. CDR1 MDHEN and CDR2 SYDVKM come from the germline V gene. CDR3 coding DNA: TGTGCCAGCAGTTTCCCCCGGGTTCCAAAAAACATTCAGTACTTC. This sequence encodes CASSFPRVPKNIQYF.

V usage is TRBV7-2 and J usage is TRBJ2-1; 10 bases align to TRBD2. The germline V gene has CDR1 SGHTA and CDR2 FQGNSA. V trimming: 3 bases; J trimming: 1 base; junction bases outside the gene matches: 12. The CDR3 is 19 residues long. The CDR3 protein is CASSLIPLSSGRSYNEQFF. DNA for the CDR3: TGTGCCAGCAGCTTGATTCCCCTGTCTAGCGGGAGATCCTACAATGAGCAGTTCTTC.

The chain couples TRBV6-5 to TRBJ2-4, with D perhaps assigned TRBD1 or TRBD2 (5 bases each). This CDR3 is 16 amino acids long. Trimming stripped 0 bases from V and 0 bases from J, with 9 bases between. Germline V gene data show CDR1 as MNHEY and CDR2 as SVGAGI. In DNA form, the CDR3 reads TGTGCCAGCAGTTACTCTGGGGACGGAGCCAAAAACATTCAGTACTTC. This sequence encodes CASSYSGDGAKNIQYF.

This rearrangement joins TRBV13 to TRBJ1-2; perhaps TRBD1 as D (6 bases). Germline loops: CDR1 PRHDT, CDR2 FYEKMQ (reference sequence). Trimming left V 2 bases short and J 3 bases short, with 13 bases between. This CDR3 is built from 15 residues. This chain's CDR3 is CASSLHREADYGYTF. The CDR3 nucleotides are TGTGCCAGCAGCTTACACAGGGAGGCGGACTATGGCTACACCTTC.

V gene TRBV2 combines with J gene TRBJ2-1; 8 bases align to TRBD1. The CDR3 spans 15 residues. Trimming removed 2 bases from V and 7 bases from J; junction bases left unmatched: 7. CDR1 SNHLY and CDR2 FYNNEI come from the germline V gene. The CDR3 is CASSEWTGTHNEQFF. The CDR3 region has the DNA TGTGCCAGCAGTGAATGGACAGGGACCCATAATGAGCAGTTCTTC. The variable domain in full, with the rest retrieved from reference TRBV2 and TRBJ2-1, is EPEVTQTPSHQVTQMGQEVILRCVPISNHLYFYWYRQILGQKVEFLVSFYNNEISEKSEIFDDQFSVERPDGSNFTLKIRSTKLEDSAMYFCASSEWTGTHNEQFFGPGTRLTVL.

As to this clone: At one of its ends the junction is not consistent with the germline gene, which may arise from a read error. V is TRBV6-1 and J is TRBJ2-7; 7 nucleotides align to TRBD1. This CDR3 has 11 residues. Germline-derived CDR1 and CDR2 are MNHNS and SASEGT. CDR3 amino acids: CASSELGTVAF. In DNA, the CDR3 is TGTGCCAGCAGTGAATTGGGGACAGTCGCCTTC.

This sequence joins TRBV28 and TRBJ1-1; D might be TRBD1 (6 bases). With 2 bases removed from V and 8 bases from J, the gap between germline ends came to 15 bases. CDR1 is MDHEN, CDR2 SYDVKM, per germline. The CDR3 is 14 amino acids. Here the CDR3 reads CASSLPDSAQEAFF. The CDR3 nucleotides read TGTGCCAGCAGTTTACCGGACAGCGCTCAAGAAGCTTTCTTT.